These 21 T cell receptor beta chains came from one sample sequenced in a study of blood T cell repertoires in COVID-19. Only in-frame clones appear in the TCRdb table, and some are missing; sequencing was by immunoSEQ multiplex PCR. Found here are around 61,000 clones, roughly 89% of them singletons; the top ten hold roughly 1.4%. The sequencing input was peripheral blood. Source of these receptors: a man aged 55 to 70 with acute or convalescent COVID-19.

The genes are TRBV20-1 and TRBJ1-1, with D unclear. The germline V gene has CDR1 DFQATT and CDR2 SNEGSKA (reference sequence). Trimming removed 3 bases at V and 7 bases at J, with 9 bases between. This CDR3 spans 11 amino acids. CDR3 in DNA: TGCAGTGCTAGGATAGCGGGTGAAGCTTTCTTT. Its translation is CSARIAGEAFF.

The rearrangement uses TRBV3-1 (or the pseudogene TRBV3-2) and TRBJ1-1; D not certain. Germline values: CDR1 LGHDT, CDR2 YNNKEL (reference sequence). With 6 bases removed from V and 4 bases from J, the gap between germline ends came to 9 bases. This CDR3 spans 12 amino acids. The CDR3 sequence: CASSPGGTEAFF. The CDR3 nucleotides are TGTGCCAGCAGTCCGGGTGGCACTGAAGCTTTCTTT.

J is TRBJ1-5 and V is TRBV2; 8 bases align to TRBD1. Germline V lookup: CDR1 SNHLY, CDR2 FYNNEI. The CDR3 sequence is 15 residues long. V shed 5 bases, J shed 6 bases, and the junction held 9 bases outside the gene matches. The CDR3 sequence: CASSPRTGISQPQHF. The CDR3 DNA reads as TGTGCCAGCAGTCCGCGGACAGGGATCTCTCAGCCCCAGCATTTT.

The CDR3 protein is CASSLGRQGYNSPLHF. The CDR3, as DNA: TGTGCCAGCAGTTTAGGGCGGCAGGGTTATAATTCACCCCTCCACTTT. V gene TRBV27 combines with J gene TRBJ1-6; tentatively, D is TRBD1 (5 bases). CDR1 and CDR2 (germline): MNHEY, SMNVEV (reference sequence). Trimming removed 2 bases from V and 4 bases from J, with 12 bases in between. This CDR3 contains 16 residues.

This clone was counted once. The gene calls are TRBV15 and TRBJ2-2; TRBD2 aligns across 10 bases. Trimming took 8 bases from V and 4 from J; bases not matched to a gene: 7. This CDR3 has 15 residues. Germline V gene data show CDR1 as LNHNV and CDR2 as YYDKDF (reference sequence). The chain's CDR3 is CATQAGGPGTGELFF. The CDR3 nucleotides read TGTGCCACCCAAGCGGGGGGGCCAGGCACCGGGGAGCTGTTTTTT. Based on the CDR3 plus reference TRBV15 and TRBJ2-2, the full variable domain is DAMVIQNPRYQVTQFGKPVTLSCSQTLNHNVMYWYQQKSSQAPKLLFHYYDKDFNNEADTPDNFQSRRPNTSFCFLDIRSPGLGDTAMYLCATQAGGPGTGELFFGEGSRLTVL.

The chain links TRBV5-1 to TRBJ1-4, with TRBD1 matching over 8 bases. The CDR3 contains 14 residues. Germline V gene data show CDR1 as SGHRS and CDR2 as YFSETQ. V trimming: 5 bases; J trimming: 8 bases; junction bases outside the gene matches: 8. CDR3 nucleotide sequence: TGCGCCAGCAGACTACAGGGGGAGAGAGAAAAACTGTTTTTT. This codes for CASRLQGEREKLFF.

The chain carries TRBV29-1 and TRBJ1-4; the D is unclear. Germline V gene data show CDR1 as SQVTM and CDR2 as ANQGSEA. Between the trimmed V and J ends, which lost 4 bases and 8 bases, there was a span of 11 bases. CDR3 size: 12 residues. As DNA, the CDR3 is TGCAGCGTTGGGAGGCAAGGGGAAAAACTGTTTTTT. Protein product: CSVGRQGEKLFF.

V usage is TRBV5-1 and J usage is TRBJ2-1, with D hard to call. The CDR3 is 15 residues long. Germline CDR1 SGHRS, CDR2 YFSETQ. Trimming took off 1 base at V and 0 bases at J, with 8 bases between the two ends. In nucleotides, the CDR3 is TGCGCCAGCAGCTTGATCTCCAGCTCCTACAATGAGCAGTTCTTC. This translates into CASSLISSSYNEQFF.

This chain uses TRBV6-6 with TRBJ2-2, with D unresolved. The V and J ends lost 5 bases and 4 bases respectively, with 11 bases between them. Germline lookup yields CDR1 MNHNY and CDR2 SVGAGI (reference sequence). The CDR3 loop spans 14 amino acids. CDR3 sequence reads: CASSPGFSTGELFF. For the CDR3, the DNA is TGTGCCAGCAGTCCAGGCTTCTCCACCGGGGAGCTGTTTTTT.

The genes are TRBV5-1 and TRBJ2-1; D call uncertain. CDR1 and CDR2 (germline): SGHRS, YFSETQ. Trimming cost V 2 bases and J 5 bases, with 5 bases left between them. The CDR3 runs 12 residues. CDR3 residues: CASSFPNNEQFF. In DNA form, the CDR3 reads TGCGCCAGCAGCTTCCCCAACAATGAGCAGTTCTTC.

This chain links TRBV13 with TRBJ2-7; a weak D match, TRBD1 (5 bases). Germline CDR1 reads PRHDT; CDR2 reads FYEKMQ (reference sequence). Trimming removed 3 bases at V and 4 bases at J, with 10 bases between. The CDR3 is 13 residues long. The CDR3 here is CASSFQGKYEQYF. As DNA, the CDR3 is TGTGCCAGCAGCTTCCAGGGTAAATACGAGCAGTACTTC. The full variable domain, with the rest looked up from reference TRBV13 and TRBJ2-7, is AAGVIQSPRHLIKEKRETATLKCYPIPRHDTVYWYQQGPGQDPQFLISFYEKMQSDKGSIPDRFSAQQFSDYHSELNMSSLELGDSALYFCASSFQGKYEQYFGPGTRLTVT.

The gene calls are TRBV9 and TRBJ2-6; D not certain. Germline V CDR1 and CDR2: SGDLS, YYNGEE. V gave up 3 bases and J gave up 0 bases, with 13 bases separating them. The CDR3 is 17 residues long. The CDR3: CASSAFPGGSGANVLTF. Here the CDR3 DNA reads TGTGCCAGCAGCGCATTCCCCGGCGGCTCTGGGGCCAACGTCCTGACTTTC.

The chain employs TRBV3-1 (or the pseudogene TRBV3-2) and TRBJ1-5; 9 bases agree with TRBD1. V lost 4 bases and J lost 0; bases outside the gene matches: 1. CDR1 is LGHDT, CDR2 YNNKEL, per germline (reference sequence). The CDR3 contains 15 residues. The CDR3, as DNA: TGTGCCAGCAGCCGGGACAGGGCTAGCAATCAGCCCCAGCATTTT. Encoded protein: CASSRDRASNQPQHF.

The chain is built from TRBV19 and TRBJ2-5, with a possible D match to TRBD2 (5 bases). Trimming stripped 3 bases from V and 5 bases from J, with 19 bases between. CDR1 and CDR2 from the germline V gene are LNHDA and SQIVND (reference sequence). CDR3 size: 16 residues. The CDR3 region has the DNA TGTGCCAGTAGTATCGGTCGGGGAATCTTCGGGGAGACCCAGTACTTC. This encodes CASSIGRGIFGETQYF.

This chain uses TRBV7-9 with TRBJ2-5, with 11 bases matching TRBD2. Trimming at V came to 3 bases and at J to 13 bases, leaving 19 bases not matched to a gene. CDR1 and CDR2 (germline): SEHNR, FQNEAQ (reference sequence). CDR3 length: 17 residues. CDR3 amino acids: CASSLARLAGSSGPPYF. The CDR3 nucleotides read TGTGCCAGCAGCTTGGCACGACTAGCGGGGAGTTCGGGCCCACCGTACTTC.

This chain joins TRBV6-2 or TRBV6-3 and TRBJ2-7, with 9 positions matching TRBD1. Trimming took 5 bases from V and 1 from J; bases not matched to a gene: 6. In germline, CDR1 is MNHEY, CDR2 SVGEGT. The CDR3 runs 15 residues. Written as DNA, the CDR3 is TGTGCCAGCAGTCCCGGGACAGGGATATCCTACGAGCAGTACTTC. Translating gives CASSPGTGISYEQYF.

The rearrangement uses TRBV7-3 and TRBJ1-6, with TRBD1 as a possible D gene (5 bases). This CDR3 has 15 residues. The ends were cut back, 8 bases at V and 6 bases at J, with 17 bases in the middle. Germline V gene lookup returns CDR1 SGHTA and CDR2 FQGTGA. In nucleotides, the CDR3 is TGTGCCAGCTCCGTCGGGCAGGGCGTTAATTCACCCCTCCACTTT. Amino acids: CASSVGQGVNSPLHF.

The V gene is TRBV5-1, the J gene TRBJ2-1, with 7 bases that match TRBD1. J gave up 16 bases and V 4 bases, and 14 bases lay outside the gene matches. The germline gives CDR1 SGHRS, CDR2 YFSETQ. The CDR3 is 13 residues long. CDR3 amino acids: CASSLYTMDRPFF. The DNA for the CDR3 is TGCGCCAGCAGCCTTTATACCATGGACAGGCCTTTCTTC.

The chain combines TRBV5-5 with TRBJ1-2; D uncertain. The V end was cut by 1 base, the J end by 0 bases, with 10 bases between. This CDR3 has 15 residues. Germline V gene sequence: CDR1 SGHKS, CDR2 YYEKEE (reference sequence). CDR3 nucleotides: TGTGCCAGCAGCTTGTCAGGATCCGCTAACTATGGCTACACCTTC. This gives the protein CASSLSGSANYGYTF.

CDR3 sequence reads: CASGQAPNYGYTF. Written as DNA, the CDR3 is TGTGCCAGCGGACAGGCTCCAAACTATGGCTACACCTTC. The chain combines TRBV6-5 with TRBJ1-2, with TRBD1 matching over 7 bases. Germline CDR1 MNHEY, CDR2 SVGAGI. V lost 8 bases to trimming and J lost 2 bases; unmatched junction nucleotides: 5. The CDR3 has 13 amino acids.

V gene TRBV11-3 combines with J gene TRBJ2-7; 8 nucleotides align to TRBD1. CDR1 and CDR2 from the germline V gene are SGHNT and YENEEA. The CDR3 is 16 residues long. With V trimmed by 6 bases and J by 3 bases, 13 bases remained unmatched. The CDR3 here is CASRDREMIEVYEQYF. DNA of the CDR3: TGTGCCAGCAGGGACAGGGAAATGATAGAGGTCTACGAGCAGTACTTC.